Following are 8 T cell receptor beta chains from one sample sequenced in a study of blood T cell repertoires in COVID-19. Assay: immunoSEQ multiplex PCR; the TCRdb copy retains only in-frame clones and omits some. The sample includes 110,000 or so clones, about nine tenths of them seen just once. Sample: peripheral blood. These receptors were obtained from a woman aged 45-65 years with acute or convalescent COVID-19.

This sequence joins TRBV9 and TRBJ1-5, with D possibly TRBD1 on 5 matching bases. CDR1 SGDLS and CDR2 YYNGEE come from the germline V gene. The CDR3 is 15 amino acids. The V end lost 4 bases, the J end lost 0 bases, and 11 bases lay between the germline ends. DNA for the CDR3: TGTGCCAGCAGCCCTCCCCAGGGTAGCAATCAGCCCCAGCATTTT. Residues: CASSPPQGSNQPQHF.

This sequence joins TRBV3-1 (or the pseudogene TRBV3-2) and TRBJ2-5; TRBD2 matches 10 bases. Germline CDR1 and CDR2: LGHDT and YNNKEL (reference sequence). The V gene end was trimmed by 2 bases and the J gene end by 2 bases; junction bases not matched to a gene: 11. The CDR3 runs 18 residues. CDR3 sequence (DNA): TGTGCCAGCAGCCAAATTTCCGGGACTAGCGACACTCAAGAGACCCAGTACTTC. It is translated as CASSQISGTSDTQETQYF.

This clone was found a few times. The chain uses TRBV27 and TRBJ1-1, with D unresolved. CDR1 is MNHEY, CDR2 SMNVEV, per germline (reference sequence). Between the trimmed V and J ends, which lost 4 bases and 7 bases, there was a span of 7 bases. The CDR3 runs to 11 residues. The CDR3 region is CASSSADEAFF. CDR3 nucleotides: TGTGCCAGCAGTTCGGCGGATGAAGCTTTCTTT.

V usage is TRBV3-1 (or the pseudogene TRBV3-2) and J usage is TRBJ1-2; maybe TRBD1 (6 bases). The V and J ends lost 0 bases and 5 bases respectively, with 13 bases between them. Germline V CDR1 and CDR2: LGHDT, YNNKEL (reference sequence). The CDR3 length is 15 residues. CDR3 sequence (DNA): TGTGCCAGCAGCCAAGATCAGGGGAGGGAGTATGGCTACACCTTC. It is translated as CASSQDQGREYGYTF.

V gene TRBV4-1 combines with J gene TRBJ1-6, with TRBD1 as a possible D gene (5 bases). Germline CDR1 and CDR2: MGHRA and YSYEKL. With 0 bases removed from V and 9 bases from J, the gap between germline ends came to 9 bases. The CDR3 contains 14 residues. CDR3 amino acids: CASSQDGGGSPLHF. As DNA, the CDR3 is TGCGCCAGCAGCCAAGACGGGGGAGGTTCACCCCTCCACTTT.

The chain links TRBV13 to TRBJ2-1, with TRBD1 identical over 11 bases. V lost 8 bases, J lost 8 bases, and 14 bases stayed unmatched. CDR1 and CDR2 from the germline V gene are PRHDT and FYEKMQ (reference sequence). CDR3 length equals 16 residues. The CDR3 reads CASEPTGTGGVYEQFF. The CDR3 region has the DNA TGTGCCAGCGAACCAACCGGGACAGGGGGAGTATATGAGCAGTTCTTC.

The chain joins TRBV12-3 or TRBV12-4 to TRBJ1-1, with a tentative D call TRBD1 (5 bases). The V end was cut by 6 bases, the J end by 5 bases, with 13 bases between. The CDR3 is 13 amino acids. The CDR3 DNA reads TGTGCCAGCAGCCTAGGGGTACAGACTGAAGCTTTCTTT. Translating it yields CASSLGVQTEAFF.

The rearrangement links TRBV6-5 to TRBJ2-7; TRBD1 aligns across 8 bases. The length of the CDR3 is 13 residues. After removal of 6 bases from V and 0 bases from J, the junction contained 1 base not matched to a gene. Germline V CDR1 and CDR2: MNHEY, SVGAGI. The DNA for the CDR3 is TGTGCCAGCAGGGACAGGGTCTCCTACGAGCAGTACTTC. Translating it yields CASRDRVSYEQYF.